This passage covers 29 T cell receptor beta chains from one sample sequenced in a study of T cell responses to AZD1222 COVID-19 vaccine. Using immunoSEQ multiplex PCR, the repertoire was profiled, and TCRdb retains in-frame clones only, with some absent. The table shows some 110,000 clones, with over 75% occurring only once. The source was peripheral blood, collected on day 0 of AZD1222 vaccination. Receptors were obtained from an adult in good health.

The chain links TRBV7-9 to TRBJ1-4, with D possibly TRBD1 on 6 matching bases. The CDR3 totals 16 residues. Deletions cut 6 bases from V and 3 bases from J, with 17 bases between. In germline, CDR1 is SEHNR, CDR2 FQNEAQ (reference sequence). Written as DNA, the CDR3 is TGTGCCAGCAGGCCCACAGGGCCAGCACCTAATGAAAAACTGTTTTTT. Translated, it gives CASRPTGPAPNEKLFF. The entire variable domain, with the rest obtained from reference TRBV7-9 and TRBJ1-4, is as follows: DTGVSQNPRHKITKRGQNVTFRCDPISEHNRLYWYRQTLGQGPEFLTYFQNEAQLEKSRLLSDRFSAERPKGSFSTLEIQRTEQGDSAMYLCASRPTGPAPNEKLFFGSGTQLSVL.

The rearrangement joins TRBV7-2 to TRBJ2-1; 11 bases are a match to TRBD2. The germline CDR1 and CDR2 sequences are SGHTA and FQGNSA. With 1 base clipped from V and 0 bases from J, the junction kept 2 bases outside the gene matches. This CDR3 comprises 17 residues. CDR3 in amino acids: CASSLVLAGGSYNEQFF. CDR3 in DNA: TGTGCCAGCAGCTTAGTCCTAGCGGGGGGCTCCTACAATGAGCAGTTCTTC.

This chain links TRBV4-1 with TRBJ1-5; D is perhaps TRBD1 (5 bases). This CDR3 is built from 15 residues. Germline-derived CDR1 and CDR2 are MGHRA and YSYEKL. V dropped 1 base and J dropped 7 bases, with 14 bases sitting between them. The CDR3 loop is CASSQVGGEGQPQHF. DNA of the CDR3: TGCGCCAGCAGCCAAGTGGGGGGGGAGGGACAGCCCCAGCATTTT.

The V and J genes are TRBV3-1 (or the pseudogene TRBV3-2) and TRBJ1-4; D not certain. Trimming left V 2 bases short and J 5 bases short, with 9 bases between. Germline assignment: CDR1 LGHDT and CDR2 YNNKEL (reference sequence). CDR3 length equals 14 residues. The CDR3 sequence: CASSQYDGNEKLFF. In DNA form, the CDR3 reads TGTGCCAGCAGCCAATATGATGGGAATGAAAAACTGTTTTTT.

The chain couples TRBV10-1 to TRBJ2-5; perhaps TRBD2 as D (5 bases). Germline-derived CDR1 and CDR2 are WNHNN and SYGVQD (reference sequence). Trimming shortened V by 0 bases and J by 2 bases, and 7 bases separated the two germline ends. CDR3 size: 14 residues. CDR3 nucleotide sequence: TGCGCCAGCAGTGAGTCCCGGGGACAAGAGACCCAGTACTTC. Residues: CASSESRGQETQYF.

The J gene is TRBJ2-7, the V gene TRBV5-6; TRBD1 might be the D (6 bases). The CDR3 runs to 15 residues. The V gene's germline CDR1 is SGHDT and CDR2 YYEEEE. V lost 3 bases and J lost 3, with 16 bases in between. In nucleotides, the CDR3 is TGTGCCAGCAGCTCCCTAGGACAGACACACTACGAGCAGTACTTC. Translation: CASSSLGQTHYEQYF.

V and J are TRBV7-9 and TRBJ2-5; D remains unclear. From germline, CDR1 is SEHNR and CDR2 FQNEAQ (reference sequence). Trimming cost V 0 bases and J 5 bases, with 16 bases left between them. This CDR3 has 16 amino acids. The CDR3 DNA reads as TGTGCCAGCAGCTTAGCGGAAGGGCAGCTTAGGGAGACCCAGTACTTC. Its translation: CASSLAEGQLRETQYF.

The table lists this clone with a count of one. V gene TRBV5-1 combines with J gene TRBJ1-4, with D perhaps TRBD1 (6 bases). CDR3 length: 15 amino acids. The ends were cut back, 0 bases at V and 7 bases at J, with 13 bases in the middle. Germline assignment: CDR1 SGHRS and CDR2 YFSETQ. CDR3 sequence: CASSLDRAEGEKLFF. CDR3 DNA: TGCGCCAGCAGCTTGGACAGGGCGGAAGGTGAAAAACTGTTTTTT.

CDR3 residues: CASSSSGTGGEKLFF. The DNA for the CDR3 is TGTGCCAGCAGCTCTTCCGGGACAGGGGGGGAAAAACTGTTTTTT. The chain combines TRBV9 with TRBJ1-4; 11 bases map to TRBD1. Looked up from germline, CDR1 is SGDLS and CDR2 is YYNGEE. Unmatched junction bases numbered 7, after V lost 4 bases and J lost 8 bases. The CDR3 loop spans 15 amino acids.

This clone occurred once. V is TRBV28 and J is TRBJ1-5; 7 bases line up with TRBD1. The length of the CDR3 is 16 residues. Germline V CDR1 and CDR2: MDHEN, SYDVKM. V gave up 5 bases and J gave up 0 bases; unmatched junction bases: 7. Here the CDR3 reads CASSVGTVFSNQPQHF. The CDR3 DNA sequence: TGTGCCAGCAGTGTTGGGACAGTCTTTAGCAATCAGCCCCAGCATTTT.

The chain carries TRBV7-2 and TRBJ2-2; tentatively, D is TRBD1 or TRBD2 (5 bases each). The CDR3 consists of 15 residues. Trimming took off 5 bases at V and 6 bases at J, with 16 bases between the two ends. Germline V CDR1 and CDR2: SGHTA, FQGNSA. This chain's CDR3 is CASSPRGGFPGELFF. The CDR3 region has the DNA TGTGCCAGCAGCCCACGGGGCGGATTCCCCGGGGAGCTGTTTTTT. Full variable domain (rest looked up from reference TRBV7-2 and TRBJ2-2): GAGVSQSPSNKVTEKGKDVELRCDPISGHTALYWYRQSLGQGLEFLIYFQGNSAPDKSGLPSDRFSAERTGGSVSTLTIQRTQQEDSAVYLCASSPRGGFPGELFFGEGSRLTVL.

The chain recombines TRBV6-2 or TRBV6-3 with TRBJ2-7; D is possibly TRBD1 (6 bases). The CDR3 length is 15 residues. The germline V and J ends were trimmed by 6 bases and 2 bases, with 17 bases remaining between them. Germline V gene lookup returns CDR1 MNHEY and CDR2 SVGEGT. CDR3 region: CASSWGQASTYEQYF. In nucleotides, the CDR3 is TGTGCCAGCAGCTGGGGGCAGGCCTCTACCTACGAGCAGTACTTC.

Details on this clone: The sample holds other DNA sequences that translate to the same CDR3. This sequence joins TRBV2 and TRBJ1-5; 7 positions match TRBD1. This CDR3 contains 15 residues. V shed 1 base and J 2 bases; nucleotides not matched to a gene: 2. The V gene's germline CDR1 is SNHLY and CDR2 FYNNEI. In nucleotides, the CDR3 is TGTGCCAGCAGTGAAGGCCAGGGGGGCAATCAGCCCCAGCATTTT. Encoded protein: CASSEGQGGNQPQHF.

CDR3 DNA: TGTGCCAGCAGTTTCGGACAAGCCCTGGATGGCTACACCTTC. Protein product: CASSFGQALDGYTF. The chain recombines TRBV27 with TRBJ1-2; the D gene is possibly TRBD1 (5 bases). CDR1 and CDR2 from the germline V gene are MNHEY and SMNVEV (reference sequence). The CDR3 is 14 residues long. V lost 3 bases and J 6 bases, leaving 14 bases between the germline ends.

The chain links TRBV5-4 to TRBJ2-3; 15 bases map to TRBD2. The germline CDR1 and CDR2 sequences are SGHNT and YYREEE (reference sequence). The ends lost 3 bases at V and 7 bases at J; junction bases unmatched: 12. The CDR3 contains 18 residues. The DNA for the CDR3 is TGTGCCAGCAGCTGGCCGCTCGGACTAGCGGGAGGGAGGAATACGCAGTATTTT. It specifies CASSWPLGLAGGRNTQYF.

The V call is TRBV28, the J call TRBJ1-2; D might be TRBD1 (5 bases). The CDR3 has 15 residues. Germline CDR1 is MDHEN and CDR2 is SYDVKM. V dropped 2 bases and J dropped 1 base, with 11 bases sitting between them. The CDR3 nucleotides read TGTGCCAGCAGTTTAGGGACTGATTTTAACTATGGCTACACCTTC. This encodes CASSLGTDFNYGYTF.

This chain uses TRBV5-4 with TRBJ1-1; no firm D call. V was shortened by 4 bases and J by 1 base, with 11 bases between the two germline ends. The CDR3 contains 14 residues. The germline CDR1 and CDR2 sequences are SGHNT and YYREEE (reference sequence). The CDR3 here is CASSNRTGNTEAFF. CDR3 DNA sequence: TGTGCCAGCAGCAACCGGACGGGGAACACTGAAGCTTTCTTT. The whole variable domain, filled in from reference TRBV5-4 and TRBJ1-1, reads ETGVTQSPTHLIKTRGQQVTLRCSSQSGHNTVSWYQQALGQGPQFIFQYYREEENGRGNFPPRFSGLQFPNYSSELNVNALELDDSALYLCASSNRTGNTEAFFGQGTRLTVV.

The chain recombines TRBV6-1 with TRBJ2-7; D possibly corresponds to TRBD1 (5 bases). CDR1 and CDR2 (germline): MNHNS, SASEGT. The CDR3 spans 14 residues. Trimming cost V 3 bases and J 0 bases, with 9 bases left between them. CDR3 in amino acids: CASSDKGLSYEQYF. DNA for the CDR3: TGTGCCAGCAGTGATAAGGGGCTCTCCTACGAGCAGTACTTC.

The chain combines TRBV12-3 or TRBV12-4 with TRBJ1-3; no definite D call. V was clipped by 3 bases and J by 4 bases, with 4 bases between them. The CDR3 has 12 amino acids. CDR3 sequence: CASSFVGNTIYF. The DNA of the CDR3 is TGTGCCAGCAGTTTCGTGGGAAACACCATATATTTT.

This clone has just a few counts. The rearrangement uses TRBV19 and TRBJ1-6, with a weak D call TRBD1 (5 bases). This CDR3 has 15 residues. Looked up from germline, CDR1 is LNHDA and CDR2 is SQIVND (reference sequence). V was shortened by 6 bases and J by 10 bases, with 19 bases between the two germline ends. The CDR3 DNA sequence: TGTGCCAGTAGCCGACTTGATGGGGGGAACTCACCCCTCCACTTT. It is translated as CASSRLDGGNSPLHF.

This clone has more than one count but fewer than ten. The CDR3 coding sequence is TGTGCCAGCAGTTCAAACCGGGACATTCCCTATCAGCCCCAGCATTTT. Its protein is CASSSNRDIPYQPQHF. The J gene is TRBJ1-5, the V gene TRBV27, with a weak D call TRBD1 (6 bases). Germline V CDR1 and CDR2: MNHEY, SMNVEV (reference sequence). Trimming pared 4 bases from V and 5 bases from J, leaving 18 bases between. CDR3 length: 16 residues.

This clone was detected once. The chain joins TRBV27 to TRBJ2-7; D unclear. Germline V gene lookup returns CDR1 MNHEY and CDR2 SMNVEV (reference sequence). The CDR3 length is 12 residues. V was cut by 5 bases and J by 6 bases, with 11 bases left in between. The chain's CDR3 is CASSQGPFEQYF. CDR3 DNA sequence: TGTGCCAGCAGTCAAGGGCCCTTCGAGCAGTACTTC.

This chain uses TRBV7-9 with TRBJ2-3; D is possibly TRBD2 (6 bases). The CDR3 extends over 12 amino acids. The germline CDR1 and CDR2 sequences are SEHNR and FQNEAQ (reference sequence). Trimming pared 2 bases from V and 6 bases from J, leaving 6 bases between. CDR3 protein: CASSLLADTQYF. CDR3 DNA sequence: TGTGCCAGCAGCTTACTAGCGGATACGCAGTATTTT. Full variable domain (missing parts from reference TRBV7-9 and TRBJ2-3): DTGVSQNPRHKITKRGQNVTFRCDPISEHNRLYWYRQTLGQGPEFLTYFQNEAQLEKSRLLSDRFSAERPKGSFSTLEIQRTEQGDSAMYLCASSLLADTQYFGPGTRLTVL.

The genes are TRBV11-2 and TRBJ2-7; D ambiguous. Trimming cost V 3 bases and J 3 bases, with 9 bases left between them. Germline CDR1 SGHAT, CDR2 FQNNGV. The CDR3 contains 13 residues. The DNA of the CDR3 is TGTGCCAGCAGCTTGGTAGGGAACTACGAGCAGTACTTC. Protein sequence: CASSLVGNYEQYF.

The CDR3 DNA sequence: TGTGCCAGCAGCTTAAGACAAGCCACTGAAGCTTTCTTT. This codes for CASSLRQATEAFF. This sequence joins TRBV7-8 and TRBJ1-1; D remains ambiguous. The CDR3 runs to 13 residues. The V gene's germline CDR1 is SGHVS and CDR2 FQNEAQ. The V gene lost 2 bases and the J gene lost 4 bases, with 8 bases spanning the gap.

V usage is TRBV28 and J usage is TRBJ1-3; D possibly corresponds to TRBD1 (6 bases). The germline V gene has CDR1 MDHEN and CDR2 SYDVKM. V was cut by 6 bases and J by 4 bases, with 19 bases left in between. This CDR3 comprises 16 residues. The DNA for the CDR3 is TGTGCCAGCAGGAATACAGGGACGAGGGGAGGAAACACCATATATTTT. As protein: CASRNTGTRGGNTIYF.

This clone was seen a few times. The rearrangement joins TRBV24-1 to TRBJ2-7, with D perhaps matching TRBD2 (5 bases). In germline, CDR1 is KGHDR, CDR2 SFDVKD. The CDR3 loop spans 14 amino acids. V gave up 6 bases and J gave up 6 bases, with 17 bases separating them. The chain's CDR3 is CATSPADRAGEQYF. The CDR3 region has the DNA TGTGCCACCAGTCCCGCCGACCGGGCGGGCGAGCAGTACTTC.

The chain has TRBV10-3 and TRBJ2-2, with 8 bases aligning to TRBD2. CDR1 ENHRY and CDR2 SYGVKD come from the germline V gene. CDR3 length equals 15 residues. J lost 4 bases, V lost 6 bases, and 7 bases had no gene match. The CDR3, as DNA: TGTGCCATCAGGGACCCGAGCGGGGGCACCGGGGAGCTGTTTTTT. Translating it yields CAIRDPSGGTGELFF.

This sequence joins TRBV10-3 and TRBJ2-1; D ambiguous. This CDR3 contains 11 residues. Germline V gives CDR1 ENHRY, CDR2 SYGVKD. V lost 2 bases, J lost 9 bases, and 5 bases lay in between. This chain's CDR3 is CAISELAEQFF. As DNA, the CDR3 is TGTGCCATCAGTGAGCTGGCTGAGCAGTTCTTC.